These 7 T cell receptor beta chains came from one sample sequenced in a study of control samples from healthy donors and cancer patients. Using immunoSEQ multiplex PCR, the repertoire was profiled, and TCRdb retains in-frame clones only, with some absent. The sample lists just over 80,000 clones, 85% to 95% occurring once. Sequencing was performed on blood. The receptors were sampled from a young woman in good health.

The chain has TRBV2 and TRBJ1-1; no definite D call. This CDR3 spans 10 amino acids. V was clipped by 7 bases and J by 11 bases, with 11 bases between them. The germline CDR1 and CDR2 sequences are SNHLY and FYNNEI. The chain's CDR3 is CASNRERAFF. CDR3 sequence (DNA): TGTGCCAGCAATCGGGAGCGGGCTTTCTTT.

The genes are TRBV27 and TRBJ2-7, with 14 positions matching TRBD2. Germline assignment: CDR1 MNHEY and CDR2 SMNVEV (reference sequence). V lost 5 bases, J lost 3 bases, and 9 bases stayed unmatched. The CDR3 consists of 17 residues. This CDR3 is CASSPLGLAGGNYEQYF. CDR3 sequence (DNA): TGTGCCAGCAGTCCACTTGGACTAGCGGGGGGAAACTACGAGCAGTACTTC.

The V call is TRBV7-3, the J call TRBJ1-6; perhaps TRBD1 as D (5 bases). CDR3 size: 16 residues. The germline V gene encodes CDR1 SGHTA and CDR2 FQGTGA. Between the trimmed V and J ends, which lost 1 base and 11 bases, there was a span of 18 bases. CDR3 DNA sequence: TGTGCCAGCAGCTTAAATGGGGCGGGGTCAGGGACACCCCTCCACTTT. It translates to CASSLNGAGSGTPLHF. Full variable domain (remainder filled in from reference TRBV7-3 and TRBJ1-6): GAGVSQTPSNKVTEKGKYVELRCDPISGHTALYWYRQSLGQGPEFLIYFQGTGAADDSGLPNDRFFAVRPEGSVSTLKIQRTERGDSAVYLCASSLNGAGSGTPLHFGNGTRLTVT.

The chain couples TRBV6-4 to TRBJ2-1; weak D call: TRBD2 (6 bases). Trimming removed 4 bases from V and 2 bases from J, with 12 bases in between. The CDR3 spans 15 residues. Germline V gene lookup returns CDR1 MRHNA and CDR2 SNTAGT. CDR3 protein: CASSGESGAYNEQFF. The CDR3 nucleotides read TGTGCCAGCAGTGGGGAATCGGGAGCCTACAATGAGCAGTTCTTC.

The CDR3 DNA reads as TGTGCCAGCAGCCAAGAGGACATGTCCAACGTCCTGACTTTC. Its translation: CASSQEDMSNVLTF. V gene TRBV3-1 (or the pseudogene TRBV3-2) combines with J gene TRBJ2-6; weak D call: TRBD1 (5 bases). V was trimmed by 0 bases and J by 8 bases, leaving 8 bases between them. CDR3 length: 14 residues. The germline V gene has CDR1 LGHDT and CDR2 YNNKEL (reference sequence).

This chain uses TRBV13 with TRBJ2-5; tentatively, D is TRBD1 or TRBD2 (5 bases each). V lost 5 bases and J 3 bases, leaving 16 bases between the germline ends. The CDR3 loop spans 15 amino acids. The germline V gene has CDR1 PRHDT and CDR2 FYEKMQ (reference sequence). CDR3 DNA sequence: TGTGCCAGCAGCCCGCGAACCGGGACGGAAGAGACCCAGTACTTC. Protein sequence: CASSPRTGTEETQYF.

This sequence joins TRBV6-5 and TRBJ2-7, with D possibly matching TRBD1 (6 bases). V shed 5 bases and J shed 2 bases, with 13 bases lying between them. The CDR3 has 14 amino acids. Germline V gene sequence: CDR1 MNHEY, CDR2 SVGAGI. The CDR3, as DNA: TGTGCCAGCAGTAAGGATCCAGGGGCCTACGAGCAGTACTTC. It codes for CASSKDPGAYEQYF.